In this sample, the clone carrying this T cell receptor beta chain turned up once. Its target is not known. This entry belongs to a study of long-term antiretroviral therapy in people with HIV. Study summary: Sampling started about a decade before the 2015 immediate-ART recommendation.

This was the immunoSEQ v3.0 assay at survey level. Sequencing aimed at roughly 35,000-50,000 T-cell genomes per sample. Profiled with immunoSEQ multiplex PCR; TCRdb holds only in-frame clones, not every one. The table includes 30,000 to 35,000 clones, approximately 85% detected once. Whole-study findings and limits: The ART regimens used between the mid-2000s and the late 2010s may be less effective than current ones. Documentation of ART adherence, viral resistance or therapy changes was absent.

This material consisted of unsorted PBMCs, taken 0.8 years before starting antiretroviral therapy. The TCR sequence derives from a man in his late teens or twenties with HIV.

This chain's CDR3 is CASSLALQETQYF. The CDR3 DNA sequence: TGTGCCAGCAGCTTAGCTTTACAAGAGACCCAGTACTTC. V is TRBV7-2 and J is TRBJ2-5; no definite D call. CDR1 is SGHTA, CDR2 FQGNSA, per germline. The length of the CDR3 is 13 residues. V gave up 0 bases and J gave up 2 bases, with 4 bases separating them.